The T cell receptor beta chain under discussion was sequenced for a study of OX40 agonist ivuxolimab in advanced cancers. Across the whole study: With ivuxolimab, an agonistic anti-OX40 (CD134) antibody, patients were treated. Dose-escalation patients' cancers were hepatocellular carcinoma, melanoma, renal cell or head and neck cancer.

The data were produced by immunoSEQ multiplex PCR, yet TCRdb's version contains in-frame clones alone and is incomplete. The table records about 38,000 clones, roughly 85% of them present only once. Study results and limitations: The 0.1-3.0 mg/kg partial responders had among the lowest clonal expansion.

The CDR3 spans 13 residues. Germline loops: CDR1 SNHLY, CDR2 FYNNEI. V was pared by 6 bases and J by 5 bases, with 11 bases between. This clone is a singleton in its sample. Its antigen is not known. The TCR sequence derives from an adult with an advanced solid tumor such as melanoma, head and neck, liver or kidney cancer. The material sequenced was CD4+ or CD8+ T cells sorted from blood, taken in a trial of the OX40 agonist ivuxolimab. The V call is TRBV2, the J call TRBJ1-5, with D perhaps TRBD1 (6 bases). CDR3 in DNA: TGTGCCAGCAGCGAGCGACAGGATCAGCCCCAGCATTTT. It specifies CASSERQDQPQHF.